Listed below are T cell receptor beta chains from one sample, sequenced in a study of vaccination and CD4 T cells after COVID-19. Antigens for these TCRs are unknown. TCRdb reprocessed the PCR reads via MiXCR and lists one record per CDR3 protein. The sample has tens of thousands of distinct CDR3 sequences; approximately 61% are singletons. The sequenced sample was CD4+ T cells from blood, cultured in vitro. These receptor sequences come from a human donor who had recovered from COVID-19. The conserved cysteine and the conserved F or W are not part of the CDR3 here. Some rows have no size entry. The others give once, few or many, or a class for an expanded clone.

TRBJ2-3 | TRBV7-9 | NA | ASSLALAGESDTQY
TRBJ2-7 | TRBV28 | NA | ASSTPGTSGRNEQY
TRBJ1-5 | TRBV4-2 | few | ASSQDLAGNQPQH
TRBJ1-6 | TRBV12-3/TRBV12-4 | NA | ASSLGGTGLSPLH
TRBJ1-3 | TRBV18 | NA | ASSPPTDSGNTIY
TRBJ1-4 | TRBV6-1 | few | ASRGPGGKLF
TRBJ1-5 | TRBV9 | once | ASSVGGPGPQH
TRBJ2-7 | TRBV10-3 | NA | AIRPSGGSYEQY
TRBJ1-1 | TRBV20-1 | NA | SATKGLREAF
TRBJ2-5 | TRBV7-2 | NA | ASRSGTGQETQY
TRBJ1-3 | TRBV6-5 | NA | ASSWGNTIY
TRBJ2-3 | TRBV11-3 | NA | ASSLRRKGRDTQY
TRBJ1-2 | TRBV20-1 | few | SARDEGAGT
TRBJ2-3 | TRBV20-1 | NA | SAIGTSGMWETDTQY
TRBJ1-2 | TRBV6-2/TRBV6-3 | NA | ASEDRGGPLNYGYT
TRBJ1-4 | TRBV11-1 | NA | ASSLVGRQSEKLF
TRBJ1-6 | TRBV24-1 | few | AVAGSSYNSPLH
TRBJ1-2 | TRBV24-1 | NA | ATSDPGTGFDGYT
TRBJ2-7 | TRBV2 | once | ASSAELTYEQY
TRBJ2-7 | TRBV30 | NA | AWSVLQSGEQY
TRBJ2-5 | TRBV6-1 | few | ASSSLGGVGETQY
TRBJ1-1 | TRBV12-3/TRBV12-4 | NA | ASTPDRGVAF
TRBJ1-1 | TRBV20-1 | NA | SARPITIEGGMNTEAF
TRBJ1-1 | TRBV24-1 | few | ATGTSLGTEAF
TRBJ2-7 | TRBV20-1 | NA | SARSGTSGTYEQY
TRBJ1-2 | TRBV6-1 | NA | ASSTGPGGYT
TRBJ1-1 | TRBV6-2/TRBV6-3 | NA | ASSTSWLEAF
TRBJ2-7 | TRBV5-1 | NA | ASSSNREPYEQY
TRBJ1-4 | TRBV6-4 | NA | ASSERWGGKLF
TRBJ2-2 | TRBV5-4 | NA | ASSDQNPGELF